This T cell receptor (beta chain) was recorded in a study of blood T cell repertoires in COVID-19. On the study more broadly: Samples taken during acute and convalescent COVID-19 were collected in the United States, Italy and Spain. T cells, B-cell-depleted T cells, or PBMCs provided the cDNA or gDNA that served as material.

Per the original methods: Using reference gene primer amplification, nucleated cell counts were estimated. The method was immunoSEQ multiplex PCR; TCRdb's version includes in-frame clones alone and lacks a portion of them. The V and J calls and clone size were taken over from that table, and D and trimming were inferred from the DNA. Of 300,000 to 400,000 clones in the sample, 75% to 90% were seen once. Trimming left V 6 bases short and J 2 bases short, with 7 bases between. The CDR3 is 13 amino acids. Participants were aged about 18 to 100 years from about 25 US areas. The chain recombines TRBV12-3 or TRBV12-4 with TRBJ2-2, with D unresolved. The clonotype comes from a man between 18 and 29 years old who had recovered from COVID-19. Sequenced: PBMCs or T cells enriched from blood (not recorded which). DNA for the CDR3: TGTGCCAGCAGCCCCATTAACACCGGGGAGCTGTTTTTT. This translates into CASSPINTGELFF.